Listed below are T cell receptor beta chains from one sample, sequenced in a study of cytomegalovirus exposure and HLA in healthy donors. Method: immunoSEQ multiplex PCR; TCRdb's copy keeps in-frame clones and lacks some. In the table there are roughly 100,000 clones, around three quarters of which are singletons. Sequenced material: PBMCs. The receptors originated from a woman younger than 35 in good health and CMV-seropositive. CDR3s include the opening cysteine and the closing phenylalanine or tryptophan. D genes are given only for firm matches. Size is stated for part of the rows, as once, few or many counts, or as a class when the clone is expanded.

D: TRBD1; J: TRBJ2-1; size: NA; V: TRBV5-1; DNA: TGCGCCAGCAGCTTTTCGGGACAGGGGTACAATGAGCAGTTCTTC; CDR3: CASSFSGQGYNEQFF
D: NA; J: TRBJ1-1; size: NA; V: TRBV15; DNA: TGTGCCACCAGCAGGAGGGGGGGGGCTTTCTTT; CDR3: CATSRRGGAFF
D: TRBD2; J: TRBJ2-3; size: NA; V: TRBV28; DNA: TGTGCCAGCAGGGACCCGGGGGGGAGCACAGATACGCAGTATTTT; CDR3: CASRDPGGSTDTQYF
D: NA; J: TRBJ2-1; size: NA; V: TRBV6-4; DNA: TGTGCCAGCAGTGACTCGTGGGCTCCAGGGAATGAGCAGTTCTTC; CDR3: CASSDSWAPGNEQFF
D: NA; J: TRBJ2-1; size: NA; V: TRBV15; DNA: TGTGCCACCAGCAGAGATCGGAGCCAGGGATCCTACAATGAGCAGTTCTTC; CDR3: CATSRDRSQGSYNEQFF
D: TRBD1; J: TRBJ2-7; size: NA; V: TRBV10-1; DNA: TGCGCCAGCAGCCGGGACAGGGGCCTCTCCTACGAGCAGTACTTC; CDR3: CASSRDRGLSYEQYF
D: NA; J: TRBJ2-3; size: NA; V: TRBV7-3; DNA: TGTGCCAGCAGCTTAACTAGGGGGACAGATACGCAGTATTTT; CDR3: CASSLTRGTDTQYF
D: TRBD2; J: TRBJ2-7; size: NA; V: TRBV5-1; DNA: TGCGCCAGCAGCGGCGGACTAGCGGGAGTTTACGAGCAGTACTTC; CDR3: CASSGGLAGVYEQYF
D: TRBD2; J: TRBJ2-3; size: NA; V: TRBV7-2; DNA: TGTGCCAGCAGCCCTCGGACTAGATCGGCAGATACGCAGTATTTT; CDR3: CASSPRTRSADTQYF
D: TRBD1; J: TRBJ1-2; size: NA; V: TRBV18; DNA: TGTGCCAGCTCGCCGGGACAGGAGCACTATGGCTACACCTTC; CDR3: CASSPGQEHYGYTF
D: NA; J: TRBJ2-5; size: NA; V: TRBV29-1; DNA: TGCAGCGTTGACTCAGGGTTCCAAGAGACCCAGTACTTC; CDR3: CSVDSGFQETQYF
D: TRBD2; J: TRBJ2-1; size: NA; V: TRBV7-3; DNA: TGTGCCAGCAGCTCCCTCGGCGCGGGGGAGTACAATGAGCAGTTCTTC; CDR3: CASSSLGAGEYNEQFF
D: NA; J: TRBJ2-3; size: NA; V: TRBV9; DNA: TGTGCCAGCAGCGTAGCGTGGGGGGGCACAGATACGCAGTATTTT; CDR3: CASSVAWGGTDTQYF
D: NA; J: TRBJ1-1; size: NA; V: TRBV5-4; DNA: TGTGCCAGCAGTCACCCCTCACCCGGGAACACTGAAGCTTTCTTT; CDR3: CASSHPSPGNTEAFF
D: NA; J: TRBJ2-7; size: few; V: TRBV5-4; DNA: TGTGCCAGCAGCGCAGGGCTCGAGCAGTACTTC; CDR3: CASSAGLEQYF
D: TRBD2; J: TRBJ2-7; size: NA; V: TRBV7-9; DNA: TGTGCCAGCAGCCGGCCTAGCGGGGGGGCCCCCGAGCAGTACTTC; CDR3: CASSRPSGGAPEQYF
D: NA; J: TRBJ2-3; size: NA; V: TRBV11-2; DNA: TGTGCCAGCACCGCAGGGCGGCGCACAGATACGCAGTATTTT; CDR3: CASTAGRRTDTQYF
D: NA; J: TRBJ1-4; size: NA; V: TRBV9; DNA: TGTGCCAGCAGCGCCCCGTTAGCAGGGAATGAAAAACTGTTTTTT; CDR3: CASSAPLAGNEKLFF
D: NA; J: TRBJ1-4; size: NA; V: TRBV27; DNA: TGTGCCACTGGTAGAACTAATGAAAAACTGTTTTTT; CDR3: CATGRTNEKLFF
D: NA; J: TRBJ1-5; size: NA; V: TRBV4-1; DNA: TGCGCCAGCAGCCAAGTAAGGGGGGGCGATCAGCCCCAGCATTTT; CDR3: CASSQVRGGDQPQHF
D: NA; J: TRBJ2-5; size: NA; V: TRBV5-4; DNA: TGTGCCAGCAGTTTAGACCAGGGCCAAGAGACCCAGTACTTC; CDR3: CASSLDQGQETQYF
D: TRBD2; J: TRBJ2-1; size: NA; V: TRBV2; DNA: TGTGCCAGCAGGAGACTAGCGGGAGCTGAGCAGTTCTTC; CDR3: CASRRLAGAEQFF
D: NA; J: TRBJ2-2; size: NA; V: TRBV7-8; DNA: TGTGCAACCACGGGAGTGGGCCGTTCCGGGGAGCTGTTTTTT; CDR3: CATTGVGRSGELFF
D: NA; J: TRBJ1-3; size: NA; V: TRBV28; DNA: TGTGCCAGCATTCCGACAGCAAGGGGAAACACCATATATTTT; CDR3: CASIPTARGNTIYF
D: TRBD2; J: TRBJ2-7; size: once; V: TRBV19; DNA: TGTGCCAGTGCAACTAGCGGGGGGAGCTCCTACGAGCAGTACTTC; CDR3: CASATSGGSSYEQYF
D: TRBD1; J: TRBJ1-2; size: NA; V: TRBV2; DNA: TGTGCCAGCATCCTAAACAGGGGCTCTCACTATGGCTACACCTTC; CDR3: CASILNRGSHYGYTF
D: NA; J: TRBJ2-5; size: once; V: TRBV5-1; DNA: TGCGCCAGCAGCTTGATCAGCGTCCAAGAGACCCAGTACTTC; CDR3: CASSLISVQETQYF
D: NA; J: TRBJ1-2; size: NA; V: TRBV2; DNA: TGTGCCAGCAGTCCGACGACAGCCCCCTATGGCTACACCTTC; CDR3: CASSPTTAPYGYTF
D: NA; J: TRBJ2-3; size: once; V: TRBV5-6; DNA: TGTGCCAGCAGCTCGCTTCGGACTAGCACAGATACGCAGTATTTT; CDR3: CASSSLRTSTDTQYF
D: TRBD2; J: TRBJ2-7; size: NA; V: TRBV7-2; DNA: TGTGCCAGCAGCTTCACGGGACTAGCCCTCTACGAGCAGTACTTC; CDR3: CASSFTGLALYEQYF
D: NA; J: TRBJ2-4; size: once; V: TRBV5-1; DNA: TGCGCCAGCAGCCCCTGGACAGACGTCAAAAACATTCAGTACTTC; CDR3: CASSPWTDVKNIQYF
D: TRBD1; J: TRBJ1-2; size: few; V: TRBV18; DNA: TGTGCCAGCTCATACGGACAGGGCCAAGTCTATGGCTACACCTTC; CDR3: CASSYGQGQVYGYTF
D: NA; J: TRBJ2-7; size: NA; V: TRBV7-9; DNA: TGTGCCAGCAGCTTAGGCGTACAGATCCACTACGAGCAGTACTTC; CDR3: CASSLGVQIHYEQYF
D: TRBD2; J: TRBJ2-1; size: NA; V: TRBV27; DNA: TGTGCCAGCAGTCTTGGGACTAGCGGGATTTATGAGCAGTTCTTC; CDR3: CASSLGTSGIYEQFF
D: TRBD1; J: TRBJ2-7; size: NA; V: TRBV28; DNA: TGTGCCAGCAGTTTAGACAGGGTTCTGTACGAGCAGTACTTC; CDR3: CASSLDRVLYEQYF
D: TRBD2; J: TRBJ2-7; size: NA; V: TRBV2; DNA: TGTGCCAGCAGTCCTACGGGACTAGCGGGAGGCGAGCAGTACTTC; CDR3: CASSPTGLAGGEQYF
D: TRBD2; J: TRBJ2-5; size: NA; V: TRBV2; DNA: TGTGCCACACTTAGCGGGGAACAGTACTTC; CDR3: CATLSGEQYF
D: NA; J: TRBJ2-3; size: NA; V: TRBV11-3; DNA: TGTGCCAGCAGCCCCGCGCGAGATACGCAGTATTTT; CDR3: CASSPARDTQYF
D: NA; J: TRBJ2-1; size: NA; V: TRBV9; DNA: TGTGCCAGCAGCGTAGTGACAGCTCACCTAAATGAGCAGTTCTTC; CDR3: CASSVVTAHLNEQFF
D: TRBD1; J: TRBJ1-2; size: NA; V: TRBV6-1; DNA: TGTGCCAGTGACAGGGTAGGCTATGGCTACACCTTC; CDR3: CASDRVGYGYTF
D: NA; J: TRBJ1-2; size: once; V: TRBV7-2; DNA: TGTGCCAGCAGCCAGCCGGGGGGCCTGTTGGGTGGCTACACCTTC; CDR3: CASSQPGGLLGGYTF
D: NA; J: TRBJ1-2; size: NA; V: TRBV9; DNA: TGTGCCAGCAGCTTCGCCTTAGACAGGATAGCAGGTTCTAACTATGGCTACACCTTC; CDR3: CASSFALDRIAGSNYGYTF
D: TRBD2; J: TRBJ2-1; size: NA; V: TRBV5-7; DNA: TGTGCCAGCAGCTTGGCCCCCGGGCTAGCGGGCTATGAGCAGTTCTTC; CDR3: CASSLAPGLAGYEQFF
D: TRBD1; J: TRBJ2-7; size: NA; V: TRBV29-1; DNA: TGCAGCGTTGCGACAGGGCCCTACGAGCAGTACTTC; CDR3: CSVATGPYEQYF
D: TRBD1; J: TRBJ1-2; size: NA; V: TRBV9; DNA: TGTGCCAGCAGCCCTTCTGACAGGGACTATGGCTACACCTTC; CDR3: CASSPSDRDYGYTF
D: NA; J: TRBJ2-1; size: NA; V: TRBV25-1; DNA: TGTGCCAGCAGTGTTCCGGGCAGGGCGAAGGCAAGTGAGCAGTTCTTC; CDR3: CASSVPGRAKASEQFF
D: NA; J: TRBJ2-2; size: NA; V: TRBV5-4; DNA: TGTGCCAGCAGCAGGGGACCCGGGGGCGGGGAGCTGTTTTTT; CDR3: CASSRGPGGGELFF
D: TRBD1; J: TRBJ1-6; size: NA; V: TRBV6-1; DNA: TGTGCCAGCTTTGCTCGGACAGGGGTGATTTCACCCCTCCACTTT; CDR3: CASFARTGVISPLHF
D: NA; J: TRBJ1-4; size: once; V: TRBV19; DNA: TGTGCCAGTAGTCCTATCCGAGGGATTCAAAATGAAAAACTGTTTTTT; CDR3: CASSPIRGIQNEKLFF
D: TRBD1; J: TRBJ1-5; size: NA; V: TRBV19; DNA: TGTGCCAGTACCGACAGGGGGCATAGCAATCAGCCCCAGCATTTT; CDR3: CASTDRGHSNQPQHF
D: TRBD2; J: TRBJ2-1; size: NA; V: TRBV9; DNA: TGTGCCAGCAGCGTGGAGGCGGGAGGGTACAATGAGCAGTTCTTC; CDR3: CASSVEAGGYNEQFF
D: NA; J: TRBJ2-3; size: once; V: TRBV5-1; DNA: TGCGCCAGCAGCTTCAAGACATACACAGATACACAGTATTTT; CDR3: CASSFKTYTDTQYF
D: TRBD1; J: TRBJ1-1; size: NA; V: TRBV7-6; DNA: TGTGCCAGCAGCCCCAACAGGGGGAGTGAAGCTTTCTTT; CDR3: CASSPNRGSEAFF
D: TRBD2; J: TRBJ2-1; size: NA; V: TRBV27; DNA: TGTGCCAGCAGTCAACAACTAGCGGGAGCTATCTACAATGAGCAGTTCTTC; CDR3: CASSQQLAGAIYNEQFF
D: TRBD2; J: TRBJ2-1; size: NA; V: TRBV11-3; DNA: TGTGCCAGCAGCTTAGAAGCGGGAGCCGCTTTAAATGAGCAGTTCTTC; CDR3: CASSLEAGAALNEQFF
D: TRBD1; J: TRBJ1-4; size: NA; V: TRBV4-1; DNA: TGCGCCAGCAGCCAAGATCCGGGGACAGATGAAAAACTGTTTTTT; CDR3: CASSQDPGTDEKLFF
D: TRBD1; J: TRBJ1-2; size: NA; V: TRBV19; DNA: TGTGCCAGTAGTATAGATCATCTTAACAGGGGGCTTGGCTACACCTTC; CDR3: CASSIDHLNRGLGYTF